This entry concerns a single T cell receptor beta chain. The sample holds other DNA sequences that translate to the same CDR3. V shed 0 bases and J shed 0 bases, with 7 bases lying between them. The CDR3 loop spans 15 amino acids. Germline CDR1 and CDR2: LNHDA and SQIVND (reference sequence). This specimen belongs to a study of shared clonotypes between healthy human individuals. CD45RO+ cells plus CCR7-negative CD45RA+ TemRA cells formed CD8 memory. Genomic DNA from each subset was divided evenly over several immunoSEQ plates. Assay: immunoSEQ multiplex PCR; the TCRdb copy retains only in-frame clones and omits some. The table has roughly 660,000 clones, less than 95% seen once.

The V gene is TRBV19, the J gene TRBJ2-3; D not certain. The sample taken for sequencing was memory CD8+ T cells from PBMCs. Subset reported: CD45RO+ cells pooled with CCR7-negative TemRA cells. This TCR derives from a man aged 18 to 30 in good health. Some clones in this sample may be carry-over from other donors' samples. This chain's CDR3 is CASSIDSSSTDTQYF. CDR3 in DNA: TGTGCCAGTAGTATAGACTCGTCTAGCACAGATACGCAGTATTTT.